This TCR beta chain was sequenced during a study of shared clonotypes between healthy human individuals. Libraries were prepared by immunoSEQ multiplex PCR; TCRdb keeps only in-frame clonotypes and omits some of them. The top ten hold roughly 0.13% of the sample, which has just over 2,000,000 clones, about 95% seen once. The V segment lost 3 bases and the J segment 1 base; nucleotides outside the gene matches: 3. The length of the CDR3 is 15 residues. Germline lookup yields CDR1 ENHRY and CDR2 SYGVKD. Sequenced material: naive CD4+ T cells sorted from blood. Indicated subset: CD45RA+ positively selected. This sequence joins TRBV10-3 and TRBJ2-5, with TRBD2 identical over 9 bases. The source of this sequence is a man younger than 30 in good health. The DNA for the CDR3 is TGTGCCATCAGTGACGGTAGCGGGGGCCAAGAGACCCAGTACTTC. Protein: CAISDGSGGQETQYF.